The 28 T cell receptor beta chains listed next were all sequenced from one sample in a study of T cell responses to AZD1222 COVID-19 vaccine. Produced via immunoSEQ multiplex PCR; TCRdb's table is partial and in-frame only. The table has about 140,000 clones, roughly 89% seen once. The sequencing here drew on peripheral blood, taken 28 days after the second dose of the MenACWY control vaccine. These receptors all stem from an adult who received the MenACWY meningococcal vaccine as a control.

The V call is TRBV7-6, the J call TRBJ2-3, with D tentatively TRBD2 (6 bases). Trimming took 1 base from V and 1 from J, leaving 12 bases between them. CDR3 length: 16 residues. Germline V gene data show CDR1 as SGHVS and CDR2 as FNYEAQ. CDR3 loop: CASSLGSGGGTDTQYF. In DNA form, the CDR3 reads TGTGCCAGCAGCTTAGGGTCCGGCGGGGGCACAGATACGCAGTATTTT.

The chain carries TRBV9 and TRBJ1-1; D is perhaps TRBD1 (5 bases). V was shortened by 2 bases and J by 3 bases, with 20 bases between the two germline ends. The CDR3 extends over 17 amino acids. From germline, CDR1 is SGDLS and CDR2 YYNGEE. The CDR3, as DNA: TGTGCCAGCAGCGTCAGTTTTAAAGGGGCCCTTGACACTGAAGCTTTCTTT. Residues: CASSVSFKGALDTEAFF.

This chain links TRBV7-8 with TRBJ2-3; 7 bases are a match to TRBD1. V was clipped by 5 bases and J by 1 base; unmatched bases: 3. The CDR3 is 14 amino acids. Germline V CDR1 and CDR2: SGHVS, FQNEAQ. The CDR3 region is CASSTGTGTDTQYF. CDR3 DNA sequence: TGTGCCAGCAGCACCGGGACAGGCACAGATACGCAGTATTTT.

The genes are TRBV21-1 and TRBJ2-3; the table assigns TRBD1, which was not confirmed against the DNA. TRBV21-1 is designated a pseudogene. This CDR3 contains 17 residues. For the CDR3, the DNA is TGTGCCAGCAGCAGGGACCTTCCCAGGACAGGGGATGATACGCAGTATTTT. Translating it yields CASSRDLPRTGDDTQYF.

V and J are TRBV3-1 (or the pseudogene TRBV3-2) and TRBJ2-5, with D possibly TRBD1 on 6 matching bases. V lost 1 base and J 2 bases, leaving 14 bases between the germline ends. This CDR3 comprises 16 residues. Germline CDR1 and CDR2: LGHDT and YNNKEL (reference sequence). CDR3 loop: CASSQVWWGTQETQYF. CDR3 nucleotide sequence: TGTGCCAGCAGCCAAGTTTGGTGGGGGACACAAGAGACCCAGTACTTC.

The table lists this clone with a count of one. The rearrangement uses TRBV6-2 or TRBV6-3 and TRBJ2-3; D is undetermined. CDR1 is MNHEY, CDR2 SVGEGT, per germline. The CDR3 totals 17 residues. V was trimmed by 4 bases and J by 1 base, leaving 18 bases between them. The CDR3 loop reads CASSSSTQLPGTDTQYF. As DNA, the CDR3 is TGTGCCAGCAGTTCCTCCACCCAACTCCCGGGCACAGATACGCAGTATTTT.

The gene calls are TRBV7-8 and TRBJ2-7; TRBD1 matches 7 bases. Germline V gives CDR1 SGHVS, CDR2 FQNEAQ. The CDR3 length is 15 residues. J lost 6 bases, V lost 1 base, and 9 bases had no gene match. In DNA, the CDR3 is TGTGCCAGCAGCTTAGACAGGGGACCTCACTCCGAGCAGTACTTC. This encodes CASSLDRGPHSEQYF.

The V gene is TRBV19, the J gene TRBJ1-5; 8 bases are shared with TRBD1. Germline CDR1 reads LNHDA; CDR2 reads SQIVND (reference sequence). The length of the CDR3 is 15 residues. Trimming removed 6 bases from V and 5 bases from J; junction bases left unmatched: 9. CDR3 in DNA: TGTGCCAGTAGCCACGGGTCGACAGGGGATCAGCCCCAGCATTTT. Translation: CASSHGSTGDQPQHF.

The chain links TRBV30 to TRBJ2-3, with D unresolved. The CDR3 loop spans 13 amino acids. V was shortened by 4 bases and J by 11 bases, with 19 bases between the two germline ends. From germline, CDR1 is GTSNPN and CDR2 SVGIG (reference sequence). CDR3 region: CAWKHSGPLGQYF. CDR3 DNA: TGTGCCTGGAAACACTCTGGCCCCCTAGGGCAGTATTTT. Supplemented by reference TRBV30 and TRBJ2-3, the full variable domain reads SQTIHQWPATLVQPVGSPLSLECTVEGTSNPNLYWYRQAAGRGLQLLFYSVGIGQISSEVPQNLSASRPQDRQFILSSKKLLLSDSGFYLCAWKHSGPLGQYFGPGTRLTVL.

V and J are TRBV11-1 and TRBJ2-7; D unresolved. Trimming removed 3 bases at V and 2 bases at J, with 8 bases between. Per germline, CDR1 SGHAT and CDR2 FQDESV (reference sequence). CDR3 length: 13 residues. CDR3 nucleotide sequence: TGTGCCAGCAGCTTCGGACGGACCTACGAGCAGTACTTC. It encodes CASSFGRTYEQYF.

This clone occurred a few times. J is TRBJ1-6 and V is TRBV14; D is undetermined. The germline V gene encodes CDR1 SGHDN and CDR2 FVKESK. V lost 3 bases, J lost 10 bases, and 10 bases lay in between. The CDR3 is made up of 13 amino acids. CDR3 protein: CASSHRTRSPLHF. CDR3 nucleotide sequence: TGTGCCAGCAGCCACAGAACGCGATCACCCCTCCACTTT. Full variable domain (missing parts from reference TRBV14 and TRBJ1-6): EAGVTQFPSHSVIEKGQTVTLRCDPISGHDNLYWYRRVMGKEIKFLLHFVKESKQDESGMPNNRFLAERTGGTYSTLKVQPAELEDSGVYFCASSHRTRSPLHFGNGTRLTVT.

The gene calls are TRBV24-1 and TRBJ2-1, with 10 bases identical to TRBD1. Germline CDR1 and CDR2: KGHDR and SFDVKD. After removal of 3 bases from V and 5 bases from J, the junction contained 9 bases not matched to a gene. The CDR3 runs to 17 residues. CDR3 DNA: TGTGCCACCAGTGATGCCCCGGGACAGGGGTCACACAATGAGCAGTTCTTC. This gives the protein CATSDAPGQGSHNEQFF.

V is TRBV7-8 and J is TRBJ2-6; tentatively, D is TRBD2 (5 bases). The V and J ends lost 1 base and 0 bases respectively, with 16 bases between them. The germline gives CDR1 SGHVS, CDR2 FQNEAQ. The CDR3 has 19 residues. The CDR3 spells CASSLEVGASLSGANVLTF. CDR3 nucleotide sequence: TGTGCCAGCAGCTTAGAGGTGGGAGCCTCCCTCTCTGGGGCCAACGTCCTGACTTTC.

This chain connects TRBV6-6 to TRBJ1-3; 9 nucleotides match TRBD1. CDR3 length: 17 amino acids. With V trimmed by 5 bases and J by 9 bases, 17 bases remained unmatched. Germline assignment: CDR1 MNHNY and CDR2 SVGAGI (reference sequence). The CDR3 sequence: CASSPSLPGQGVGTIYF. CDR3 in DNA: TGTGCCAGCAGTCCTTCGCTACCGGGACAGGGAGTTGGCACCATATATTTT.

The CDR3 region has the DNA TGTGCCAGCTCCACCTCGAATGAAAAACTGTTTTTT. Residues: CASSTSNEKLFF. The V and J genes are TRBV28 and TRBJ1-4, with no clear D. Germline CDR1 MDHEN, CDR2 SYDVKM. V lost 8 bases and J lost 5, with 9 bases in between. The CDR3 is 12 amino acids.

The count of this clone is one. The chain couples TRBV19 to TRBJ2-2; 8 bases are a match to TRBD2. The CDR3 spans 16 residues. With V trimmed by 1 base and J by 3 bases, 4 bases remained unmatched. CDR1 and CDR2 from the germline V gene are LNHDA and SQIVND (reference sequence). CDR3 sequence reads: CASSIGVAGYTGELFF. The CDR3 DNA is TGTGCCAGTAGTATAGGGGTAGCGGGGTACACCGGGGAGCTGTTTTTT. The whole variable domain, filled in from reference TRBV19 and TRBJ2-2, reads DGGITQSPKYLFRKEGQNVTLSCEQNLNHDAMYWYRQDPGQGLRLIYYSQIVNDFQKGDIAEGYSVSREKKESFPLTVTSAQKNPTAFYLCASSIGVAGYTGELFFGEGSRLTVL.

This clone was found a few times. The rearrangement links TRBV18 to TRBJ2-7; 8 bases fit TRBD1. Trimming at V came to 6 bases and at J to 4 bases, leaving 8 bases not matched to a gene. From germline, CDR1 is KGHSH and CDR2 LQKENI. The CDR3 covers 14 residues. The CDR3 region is CASSRSGGGYEQYF. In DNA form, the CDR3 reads TGTGCCAGCTCCAGGTCAGGGGGCGGGTACGAGCAGTACTTC.

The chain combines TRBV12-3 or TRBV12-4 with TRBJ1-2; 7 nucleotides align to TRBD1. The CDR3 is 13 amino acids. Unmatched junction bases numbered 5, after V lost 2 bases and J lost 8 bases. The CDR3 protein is CASSLKLTGGYTF. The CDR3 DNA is TGTGCCAGCAGTTTAAAACTGACAGGGGGCTACACCTTC.

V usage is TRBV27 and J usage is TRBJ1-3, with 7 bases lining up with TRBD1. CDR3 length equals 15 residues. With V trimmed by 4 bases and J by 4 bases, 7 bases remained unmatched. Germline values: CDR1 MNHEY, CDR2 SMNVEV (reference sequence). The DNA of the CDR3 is TGTGCCAGCAGTTCGACAGGGTTTTCGGGAAACACCATATATTTT. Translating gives CASSSTGFSGNTIYF.

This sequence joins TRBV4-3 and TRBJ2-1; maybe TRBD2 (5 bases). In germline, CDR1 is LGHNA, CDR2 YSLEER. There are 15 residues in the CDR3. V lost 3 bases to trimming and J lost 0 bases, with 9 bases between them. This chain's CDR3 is CASSQAGHSYNEQFF. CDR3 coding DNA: TGCGCCAGCAGCCAGGCGGGCCACTCCTACAATGAGCAGTTCTTC.

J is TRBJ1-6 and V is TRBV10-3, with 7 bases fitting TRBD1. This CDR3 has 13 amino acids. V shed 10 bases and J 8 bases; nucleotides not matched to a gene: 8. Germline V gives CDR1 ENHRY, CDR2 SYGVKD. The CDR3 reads CATGTESDSPLHF. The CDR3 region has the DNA TGTGCCACGGGGACAGAATCTGATTCACCCCTCCACTTT.

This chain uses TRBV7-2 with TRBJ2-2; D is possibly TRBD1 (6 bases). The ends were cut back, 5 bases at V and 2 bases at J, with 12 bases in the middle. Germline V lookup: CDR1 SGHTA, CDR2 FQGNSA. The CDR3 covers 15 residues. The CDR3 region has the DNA TGTGCCAGCAGCGTACGCAGGGGCAACACCGGGGAGCTGTTTTTT. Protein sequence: CASSVRRGNTGELFF. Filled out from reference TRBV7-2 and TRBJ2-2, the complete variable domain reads GAGVSQSPSNKVTEKGKDVELRCDPISGHTALYWYRQSLGQGLEFLIYFQGNSAPDKSGLPSDRFSAERTGGSVSTLTIQRTQQEDSAVYLCASSVRRGNTGELFFGEGSRLTVL.

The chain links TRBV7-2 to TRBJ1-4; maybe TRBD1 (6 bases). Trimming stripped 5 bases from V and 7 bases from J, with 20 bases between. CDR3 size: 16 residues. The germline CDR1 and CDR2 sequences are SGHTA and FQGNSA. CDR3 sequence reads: CASSIQWGALREKLFF. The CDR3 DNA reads TGTGCCAGCAGCATACAGTGGGGGGCCCTTCGTGAAAAACTGTTTTTT.

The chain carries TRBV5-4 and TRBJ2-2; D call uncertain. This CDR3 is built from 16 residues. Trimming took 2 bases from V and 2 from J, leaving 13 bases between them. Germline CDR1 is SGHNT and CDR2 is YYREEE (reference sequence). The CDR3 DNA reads TGTGCCAGCAGCTTTACGGGCAGATTAAACACCGGGGAGCTGTTTTTT. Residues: CASSFTGRLNTGELFF.

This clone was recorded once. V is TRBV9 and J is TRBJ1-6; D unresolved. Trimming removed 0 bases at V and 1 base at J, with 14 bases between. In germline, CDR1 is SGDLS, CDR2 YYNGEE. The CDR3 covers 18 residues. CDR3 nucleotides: TGTGCCAGCAGCGTAGCCCCCCCGGGTAGGTCCTATAATTCACCCCTCCACTTT. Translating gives CASSVAPPGRSYNSPLHF. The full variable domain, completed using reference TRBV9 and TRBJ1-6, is DSGVTQTPKHLITATGQRVTLRCSPRSGDLSVYWYQQSLDQGLQFLIQYYNGEERAKGNILERFSAQQFPDLHSELNLSSLELGDSALYFCASSVAPPGRSYNSPLHFGNGTRLTVT.

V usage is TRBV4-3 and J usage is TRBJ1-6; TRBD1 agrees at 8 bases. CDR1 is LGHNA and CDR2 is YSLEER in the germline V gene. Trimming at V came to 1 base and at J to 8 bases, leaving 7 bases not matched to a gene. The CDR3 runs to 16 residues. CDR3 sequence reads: CASSQGGATGDSPLHF. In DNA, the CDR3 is TGCGCCAGCAGCCAAGGAGGAGCGACAGGGGATTCACCCCTCCACTTT.

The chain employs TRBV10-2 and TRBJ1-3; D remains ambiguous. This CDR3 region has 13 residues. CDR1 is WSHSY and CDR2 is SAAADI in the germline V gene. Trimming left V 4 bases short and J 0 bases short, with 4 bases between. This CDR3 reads CASSALSGNTIYF. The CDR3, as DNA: TGCGCCAGCAGTGCTCTCTCTGGAAACACCATATATTTT.

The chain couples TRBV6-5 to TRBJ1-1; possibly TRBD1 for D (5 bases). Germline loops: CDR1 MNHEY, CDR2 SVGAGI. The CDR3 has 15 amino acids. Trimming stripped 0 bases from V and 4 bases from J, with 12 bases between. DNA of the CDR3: TGTGCCAGCAGTTACTCGTTCCGGGGCGTCACTGAAGCTTTCTTT. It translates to CASSYSFRGVTEAFF.